Presented here are 23 T cell receptor beta chains from one specimen sequenced in a study of T cell repertoires in cytomegalovirus infection. TCRdb itself ran the reads through MiXCR, one entry per CDR3 protein. The table lists around 450,000 distinct CDR3 sequences, roughly 30% of them singletons. The sample was PBMCs. The origin of the receptors is a human donor in good health (CMV status not recorded). Some clones in this sample may be carry-over from other donors' samples.

About this clonotype itself: One junction end disagrees with the germline gene, perhaps due to a read error. The gene calls are TRBV7-2 and TRBJ2-7, with D tentatively TRBD1 (5 bases). In germline, CDR1 is SGHTA, CDR2 FQGNSA. The CDR3 runs 14 residues. The DNA for the CDR3 is TGTTCCAGCATCTTAGGGGCACCTTTATACGAGCAGTACTTC. This codes for CSSILGAPLYEQYF.

In this sample, this clonotype turned up many times. This chain uses TRBV7-2 with TRBJ2-2, with 7 bases identical to TRBD2. Germline-derived CDR1 and CDR2 are SGHTA and FQGNSA. The CDR3 has 15 amino acids. Trimming at V came to 1 base and at J to 6 bases, leaving 5 bases not matched to a gene. CDR3 residues: CASSLVVRGAGELFF. The CDR3 DNA is TGTGCCAGCAGCTTAGTCGTCCGGGGGGCCGGGGAGCTGTTTTTT.

The CDR3 nucleotides are TGTGCCAGCACTCGGGGCGCAGGATACATTCAGTACTTC. Translation gives CASTRGAGYIQYF. This chain connects TRBV2 to TRBJ2-4; D is possibly TRBD1 or TRBD2 (5 bases each). CDR1 and CDR2 from the germline V gene are SNHLY and FYNNEI. The CDR3 is 13 amino acids. V lost 7 bases and J 8 bases, leaving 15 bases between the germline ends.

This clonotype occurred a few times. This rearrangement joins TRBV14 to TRBJ2-1, with no clear D. The germline gives CDR1 SGHDN, CDR2 FVKESK. V gave up 1 base and J gave up 4 bases, with 11 bases separating them. The length of the CDR3 is 15 residues. The CDR3 region has the DNA TGTGCCAGCAGCCAAGTGAACATATGGTACAATGAGCAGTTCTTC. This encodes CASSQVNIWYNEQFF.

This clonotype was observed a few times. The rearrangement joins TRBV11-2 to TRBJ1-3; D may be TRBD1 (5 bases). This CDR3 contains 18 residues. Germline V gene sequence: CDR1 SGHAT, CDR2 FQNNGV. Trimming stripped 5 bases from V and 0 bases from J, with 20 bases between. CDR3 sequence (DNA): TGTGCCAGCAGCCCACGAGGATCCGGGGGGGTCTCTGGAAACACCATATATTTT. Translation gives CASSPRGSGGVSGNTIYF.

The rearrangement links TRBV10-3 to TRBJ1-4; 7 nucleotides align to TRBD1. In germline, CDR1 is ENHRY, CDR2 SYGVKD. With 8 bases clipped from V and 10 bases from J, the junction kept 7 bases outside the gene matches. The CDR3 spans 12 residues. The CDR3: CAIGEGAGKLFF. DNA for the CDR3: TGTGCCATCGGGGAGGGGGCTGGAAAACTGTTTTTT.

The rearrangement joins TRBV13 to TRBJ2-1, with 7 bases that match TRBD1. This CDR3 has 15 amino acids. After removal of 4 bases from V and 7 bases from J, the junction contained 10 bases not matched to a gene. Germline-derived CDR1 and CDR2 are PRHDT and FYEKMQ (reference sequence). The CDR3 coding sequence is TGTGCCAGCAGCTCCGACAGGGTCGGGGTTAATGAGCAGTTCTTC. Translation: CASSSDRVGVNEQFF. Filled out from reference TRBV13 and TRBJ2-1, the complete variable domain reads AAGVIQSPRHLIKEKRETATLKCYPIPRHDTVYWYQQGPGQDPQFLISFYEKMQSDKGSIPDRFSAQQFSDYHSELNMSSLELGDSALYFCASSSDRVGVNEQFFGPGTRLTVL.

This clonotype showed up just a few times. This chain links TRBV10-2 with TRBJ2-3, with 8 positions matching TRBD2. This CDR3 has 18 amino acids. Germline V gene lookup returns CDR1 WSHSY and CDR2 SAAADI. Trimming removed 3 bases from V and 0 bases from J; junction bases left unmatched: 11. The DNA for the CDR3 is TGCGCCAGCAGTGACCCCGGGGGGGCCTTCACTAGCACAGATACGCAGTATTTT. Translated: CASSDPGGAFTSTDTQYF.

This clonotype has ten or more counts. CDR3 nucleotide sequence: TGTGCCAGCAGCCTCGTGGACAATTGGGAGCAGTACTTC. Translated: CASSLVDNWEQYF. The J gene is TRBJ2-7, the V gene TRBV7-2, with D possibly TRBD1 on 5 matching bases. Trimming left V 5 bases short and J 7 bases short, with 15 bases between. The CDR3 sequence is 13 residues long. Germline lookup yields CDR1 SGHTA and CDR2 FQGNSA.

V and J are TRBV4-1 and TRBJ2-7, with D unclear. The length of the CDR3 is 15 residues. V lost 1 base and J lost 6, with 16 bases in between. Germline lookup yields CDR1 MGHRA and CDR2 YSYEKL. The CDR3 is CASSQVQFLFGEQYF. DNA for the CDR3: TGCGCCAGCAGCCAAGTTCAGTTCCTGTTCGGCGAGCAGTACTTC.

There are a few counts of this clonotype. This sequence joins TRBV4-3 and TRBJ2-3; 9 nucleotides line up with TRBD2. CDR1 is LGHNA and CDR2 is YSLEER in the germline V gene. The CDR3 covers 16 residues. With 4 bases clipped from V and 0 bases from J, the junction kept 5 bases outside the gene matches. DNA for the CDR3: TGCGCCAGCAGCCCTCGACTAGCGGAGAGCACAGATACGCAGTATTTT. It encodes CASSPRLAESTDTQYF.

The chain is built from TRBV20-1 and TRBJ2-5; D gene ambiguous. Germline CDR1 reads DFQATT; CDR2 reads SNEGSKA (reference sequence). The CDR3 consists of 14 residues. V was shortened by 3 bases and J by 0 bases, with 11 bases between the two germline ends. The CDR3 DNA follows: TGCAGTGCTAGTGGTCGGAAGTACCAAGAGACCCAGTACTTC. Its translation is CSASGRKYQETQYF.

In the case of this clonotype: The final CDR3 position lacks the conserved phenylalanine or tryptophan, pointing to a likely read error. The gene calls are TRBV20-1 and TRBJ1-5; TRBD1 aligns across 9 bases. From germline, CDR1 is DFQATT and CDR2 SNEGSKA (reference sequence). The CDR3 is 17 amino acids. The V gene end was trimmed by 3 bases and the J gene end by 6 bases; junction bases not matched to a gene: 15. This CDR3 reads CSARADRGLGRSQPQHC. The CDR3 nucleotides are TGCAGTGCTAGGGCGGACAGGGGTTTGGGAAGAAGTCAGCCCCAGCATTGT.

The V call is TRBV28, the J call TRBJ2-5; weak D call: TRBD1 (7 bases). V was cut by 4 bases and J by 1 base, with 13 bases left in between. There are 15 residues in the CDR3. Germline assignment: CDR1 MDHEN and CDR2 SYDVKM. CDR3 sequence: CASSSEGAGQETQYF. CDR3 in DNA: TGTGCCAGCAGTTCGGAGGGGGCAGGCCAAGAGACCCAGTACTTC.

The chain combines TRBV27 with TRBJ2-2; D possibly corresponds to TRBD1 (5 bases). Trimming removed 6 bases at V and 7 bases at J, with 18 bases between. The CDR3 consists of 15 residues. Germline-derived CDR1 and CDR2 are MNHEY and SMNVEV (reference sequence). The CDR3 protein is CASSQFQGGDGELFF. Written as DNA, the CDR3 is TGTGCCAGCAGCCAGTTCCAGGGCGGCGACGGGGAGCTGTTTTTT.

The V call is TRBV5-4, the J call TRBJ2-3, with D perhaps matching TRBD1 (5 bases). Trimming stripped 0 bases from V and 4 bases from J, with 15 bases between. The CDR3 sequence is 16 residues long. Germline V CDR1 and CDR2: SGHNT, YYREEE (reference sequence). The CDR3 coding sequence is TGTGCCAGCAGCTTGGGACAGAAAAAGATCGCAGATACGCAGTATTTT. It is translated as CASSLGQKKIADTQYF. The whole variable domain, remainder taken from reference TRBV5-4 and TRBJ2-3, is ETGVTQSPTHLIKTRGQQVTLRCSSQSGHNTVSWYQQALGQGPQFIFQYYREEENGRGNFPPRFSGLQFPNYSSELNVNALELDDSALYLCASSLGQKKIADTQYFGPGTRLTVL.

This clonotype has a handful of counts. CDR3 sequence reads: CASSDTPGRGLPYEQYF. CDR3 DNA sequence: TGTGCCAGCAGTGATACCCCTGGCAGGGGGCTACCCTACGAGCAGTACTTC. The J gene is TRBJ2-7, the V gene TRBV25-1, with 8 nucleotides matching TRBD1. CDR1 and CDR2 (germline): MGHDK, SYGVNS. This CDR3 comprises 17 residues. Trimming took 3 bases from V and 2 from J; bases not matched to a gene: 12.

The rearrangement uses TRBV5-1 and TRBJ2-7; D is tentatively TRBD1 or TRBD2 (5 bases each). Trimming left V 0 bases short and J 3 bases short, with 19 bases between. The CDR3 runs 17 residues. From germline, CDR1 is SGHRS and CDR2 YFSETQ. The CDR3 DNA reads TGCGCCAGCAGCTTGGGGTCCGGGGCCAAGTTAATCTACGAGCAGTACTTC. It specifies CASSLGSGAKLIYEQYF.

Of note for this clonotype: Germline is not matched at one junction end, which may reflect a read error. This chain links TRBV28 with TRBJ2-1; 7 bases agree with TRBD2. This CDR3 comprises 15 residues. CDR1 is MDHEN, CDR2 SYDVKM, per germline. CDR3: CASSFGLEFNNEQVF. CDR3 in DNA: TGTGCCAGCAGTTTCGGACTAGAATTTAACAATGAGCAGGTCTTC.

There are a few counts of this clonotype. This chain connects TRBV6-5 to TRBJ1-2; TRBD1 is a possible D gene (5 bases). V lost 0 bases and J 5 bases, leaving 10 bases between the germline ends. The CDR3 is made up of 14 amino acids. The germline V gene encodes CDR1 MNHEY and CDR2 SVGAGI. CDR3 protein: CASSYSGGRYGYTF. CDR3 bases: TGTGCCAGCAGTTACTCGGGGGGAAGGTATGGCTACACCTTC.

The rearrangement uses TRBV5-6 and TRBJ1-2, with 7 nucleotides matching TRBD1. This CDR3 is built from 15 residues. The J segment lost 7 bases and the V segment lost 0 bases, leaving 9 bases of the junction unmatched. The germline gives CDR1 SGHDT, CDR2 YYEEEE. This CDR3 reads CASSLADRVVSGYTF. Written as DNA, the CDR3 is TGTGCCAGCAGCTTGGCCGACAGGGTGGTATCTGGCTACACCTTC.

The chain links TRBV2 to TRBJ1-3, with D perhaps matching TRBD1 (6 bases). Between the trimmed V and J ends, which lost 0 bases and 4 bases, there was a span of 22 bases. The germline CDR1 and CDR2 sequences are SNHLY and FYNNEI. This CDR3 is built from 19 residues. The CDR3: CASSEAPDRVQIRGNTIYF. In nucleotides, the CDR3 is TGTGCCAGCAGTGAAGCGCCGGACAGAGTCCAGATCCGCGGAAACACCATATATTTT.

This clonotype turned up a few times. The chain is built from TRBV7-6 and TRBJ2-6; D is undetermined. This CDR3 has 16 amino acids. V was trimmed by 6 bases and J by 0 bases, leaving 12 bases between them. CDR1 SGHVS and CDR2 FNYEAQ come from the germline V gene. The CDR3 nucleotides are TGTGCCAGCAGTCCATCTGCCCCCTCTGGGGCCAACGTCCTGACTTTC. It encodes CASSPSAPSGANVLTF.